The entry below describes one T cell receptor (beta chain). This sample was taken from a study of blood T cell repertoires in COVID-19. Method: immunoSEQ multiplex PCR; TCRdb's copy keeps in-frame clones and lacks some. The sample lists 150,000 to 200,000 clones; approximately 80% were seen once. This CDR3 contains 13 residues. Losses at the gene ends were 5 bases for V and 4 bases for J; bases not matched to a gene: 5. CDR1 and CDR2 (germline): SQVTM, ANQGSEA. This chain joins TRBV29-1 and TRBJ1-2, with TRBD1 matching over 9 bases. The sequence was collected from a woman older than 75 with acute or convalescent COVID-19. Sequences were obtained from peripheral blood. CDR3 nucleotide sequence: TGCAGCGTTTCCGGGACAGGGTTCTATGGCTACACCTTC. It specifies CSVSGTGFYGYTF.